This T cell receptor beta chain was identified during a study of regulatory T cells in long-lasting Graves disease. In germline, CDR1 is MNHEY, CDR2 SVGAGI. The V and J ends lost 2 bases and 4 bases respectively, with 9 bases between them. The CDR3 is 13 residues long. The time point denotes: newly diagnosed GD, antithyroid drugs for less than 3 months. There was RNA extracted from PBMCs, and the TCR library was made from it. It was American Thyroid Association guidelines that determined Graves' disease diagnosis. Construction of TCR beta libraries relied on iRepertoire HTBI primers and on Arm-PCR targeting CDR3 regions. Via MiXCR, TCRdb re-called the multiplex PCR reads, giving one row per CDR3 protein. The data hold roughly 350,000 distinct CDR3 sequences, with 15% to 20% observed a single time. Ten or more counts support this clonotype. Its antigen remains unidentified. The study's findings and limits: Segments TRBV28, TRBJ1-2 and TRBJ2-5 showed preferential usage in persistent disease. Among persistent patients, a larger number of public clonotypes were shared (around 2,700) than among newly diagnosed patients (approximately 970).

These sequences were also reported in another study, on T cells in Graves' hyperthyroidism and ophthalmopathy.

The chain combines TRBV6-5 with TRBJ2-7; D not resolved. The specimen comprised peripheral blood mononuclear cells (PBMCs), sampled at new diagnosis, from a patient treated with antithyroid drugs. The receptor was derived from a woman between 18 and 30 years old with Graves disease. The DNA for the CDR3 is TGTGCCAGCAGTTACAGGGTTGGGTACGAGCAGTACTTC. This sequence encodes CASSYRVGYEQYF.